What follows are 22 T cell receptor beta chains derived from one specimen sequenced in a study of cytomegalovirus exposure and HLA in healthy donors. The PCR was carried out with 60 Vbeta primers and 13 Jbeta primers. Libraries were prepared by immunoSEQ multiplex PCR; TCRdb keeps only in-frame clonotypes and omits some of them. This sample yields roughly 100,000 clones, of which 60% to 70% are seen a single time; less than 4.5% belongs to the top ten. Sequencing was carried out using PBMCs. These receptors were taken from a man aged 25-45 years in good health and CMV-seropositive.

This chain links TRBV14 with TRBJ1-2; 11 positions match TRBD1. The CDR3 runs to 16 residues. V trimming: 3 bases; J trimming: 4 bases; junction bases outside the gene matches: 7. Germline V CDR1 and CDR2: SGHDN, FVKESK. The CDR3 sequence is CASSQGGTGGFYGYTF. The CDR3 DNA follows: TGTGCCAGCAGCCAGGGCGGGACAGGGGGATTCTATGGCTACACCTTC.

This clone was observed a handful of times. The chain joins TRBV11-3 to TRBJ2-1; 9 bases line up with TRBD1. Germline V gene data show CDR1 as SGHNT and CDR2 as YENEEA. The CDR3 extends over 17 amino acids. J was trimmed by 4 bases and V by 0 bases; bases with no gene match: 7. As DNA, the CDR3 is TGTGCCAGCAGCTTAGAGGGAGGGGACAGGGCTTACAATGAGCAGTTCTTC. As protein: CASSLEGGDRAYNEQFF.

The chain joins TRBV7-9 to TRBJ1-4; D is uncertain. Trimming stripped 7 bases from V and 1 base from J, with 10 bases between. Germline values: CDR1 SEHNR, CDR2 FQNEAQ (reference sequence). The length of the CDR3 is 14 residues. The DNA of the CDR3 is TGTGCCAGCACCCATATTAGAACTAATGAAAAACTGTTTTTT. Protein: CASTHIRTNEKLFF.

In its sample, this clone was seen once. The chain has TRBV6-5 and TRBJ2-5; perhaps TRBD1 as D (6 bases). V shed 5 bases and J shed 5 bases, with 9 bases lying between them. This CDR3 is built from 12 residues. Germline V gene data show CDR1 as MNHEY and CDR2 as SVGAGI. CDR3 in amino acids: CASSGQMETQYF. CDR3 bases: TGTGCCAGCAGTGGACAGATGGAGACCCAGTACTTC.

The chain is built from TRBV10-3 and TRBJ2-5; TRBD2 matches 10 bases. V lost 8 bases to trimming and J lost 1 base; unmatched junction nucleotides: 7. Germline loops: CDR1 ENHRY, CDR2 SYGVKD. CDR3 length equals 15 residues. The CDR3 reads CAIHSSGGTQETQYF. The CDR3, as DNA: TGTGCCATCCATTCTAGCGGGGGTACCCAAGAGACCCAGTACTTC.

The genes are TRBV5-1 and TRBJ2-2; perhaps TRBD1 as D (5 bases). The CDR3 loop spans 15 amino acids. Germline V gives CDR1 SGHRS, CDR2 YFSETQ. V lost 4 bases, J lost 2 bases, and 12 bases lay in between. CDR3 sequence reads: CASSTSGINTGELFF. CDR3 DNA: TGCGCCAGCAGCACCTCAGGGATTAACACCGGGGAGCTGTTTTTT.

This clone was observed a handful of times. The chain uses TRBV7-6 and TRBJ2-3, with 9 nucleotides matching TRBD1. There are 13 residues in the CDR3. CDR1 is SGHVS, CDR2 FNYEAQ, per germline. The trim removed 4 bases at V and 7 bases at J, leaving 3 bases unmatched. CDR3 in DNA: TGTGCCAGCAGCTCGGGACAGGGAAATACGCAGTATTTT. Protein sequence: CASSSGQGNTQYF.

V and J are TRBV7-9 and TRBJ2-1; no clear D. Between the trimmed V and J ends, which lost 5 bases and 5 bases, there was a span of 7 bases. Germline CDR1 and CDR2: SEHNR and FQNEAQ (reference sequence). The CDR3 has 12 amino acids. CDR3 sequence: CASSLEDNEQFF. The DNA of the CDR3 is TGTGCCAGCAGCCTCGAGGACAATGAGCAGTTCTTC.

The genes are TRBV19 and TRBJ1-2, with a tentative D call TRBD1 (6 bases). CDR1 and CDR2 from the germline V gene are LNHDA and SQIVND (reference sequence). The CDR3 length is 13 residues. V was trimmed by 8 bases and J by 6 bases, leaving 16 bases between them. CDR3 nucleotide sequence: TGTGCCAGTTCGTCCACAGGGAACAATGGCTACACCTTC. This gives the protein CASSSTGNNGYTF.

The CDR3 bases are TGTGCCAGCAGTTTATCCTACGGCGGTGCAACTAATGAAAAACTGTTTTTT. This translates into CASSLSYGGATNEKLFF. V gene TRBV7-8 combines with J gene TRBJ1-4; D ambiguous. The germline V gene encodes CDR1 SGHVS and CDR2 FQNEAQ. Trimming pared 6 bases from V and 0 bases from J, leaving 17 bases between. This CDR3 is 17 amino acids long.

In nucleotides, the CDR3 is TGTGCCAGTAGTATCCCGACTAGCGGGGCCAATGAGCAGTTCTTC. This gives the protein CASSIPTSGANEQFF. J is TRBJ2-1 and V is TRBV19, with TRBD2 matching 11 bases. Germline lookup yields CDR1 LNHDA and CDR2 SQIVND (reference sequence). The junction had 4 bases not matched to a gene; V was cut back by 3 bases and J by 6 bases. There are 15 residues in the CDR3.

The rearrangement uses TRBV5-1 and TRBJ1-1, with 12 nucleotides matching TRBD1. With 3 bases clipped from V and 3 bases from J, the junction kept 3 bases outside the gene matches. The CDR3 covers 15 residues. Looked up from germline, CDR1 is SGHRS and CDR2 is YFSETQ. CDR3 DNA: TGCGCCAGCAGCTCGGGACAGGGGGCTTACACTGAAGCTTTCTTT. It is translated as CASSSGQGAYTEAFF.

The chain carries TRBV5-1 and TRBJ1-5; a possible D gene is TRBD1 (6 bases). Germline-derived CDR1 and CDR2 are SGHRS and YFSETQ. This CDR3 contains 16 residues. V was cut by 2 bases and J by 5 bases, with 17 bases left in between. CDR3 residues: CASSLSPGGLDQPQHF. The DNA for the CDR3 is TGCGCCAGCAGCTTATCGCCGGGGGGGCTGGATCAGCCCCAGCATTTT.

CDR3 bases: TGTGCCAGCAGCCTTATTTGGGGGCCGACGAACACCGGGGAGCTGTTTTTT. It codes for CASSLIWGPTNTGELFF. V gene TRBV11-3 combines with J gene TRBJ2-2, with a weak D call TRBD1 (6 bases). Germline V CDR1 and CDR2: SGHNT, YENEEA. The CDR3 has 17 residues. V was cut by 5 bases and J by 0 bases, with 16 bases left in between.

For the CDR3, the DNA is TGTGCCAGCCTATTGAACACTGAAGCTTTCTTT. It specifies CASLLNTEAFF. J is TRBJ1-1 and V is TRBV7-9; D is unresolved. V lost 8 bases, J lost 0 bases, and 4 bases lay in between. This CDR3 comprises 11 residues. Germline assignment: CDR1 SEHNR and CDR2 FQNEAQ (reference sequence).

The V and J genes are TRBV30 and TRBJ1-1; the D is unclear. The CDR3 spans 11 residues. Trimming took off 3 bases at V and 5 bases at J, with 7 bases between the two ends. The germline V gene has CDR1 GTSNPN and CDR2 SVGIG (reference sequence). CDR3 sequence reads: CAWSPRTEAFF. The CDR3 bases are TGTGCCTGGAGCCCCCGTACTGAAGCTTTCTTT. The complete variable domain, with remaining parts taken from reference TRBV30 and TRBJ1-1, reads SQTIHQWPATLVQPVGSPLSLECTVEGTSNPNLYWYRQAAGRGLQLLFYSVGIGQISSEVPQNLSASRPQDRQFILSSKKLLLSDSGFYLCAWSPRTEAFFGQGTRLTVV.

The chain recombines TRBV6-5 with TRBJ1-5; D gene unclear. The CDR3 loop spans 13 amino acids. V lost 6 bases and J lost 9, with 15 bases in between. Germline V lookup: CDR1 MNHEY, CDR2 SVGAGI. The CDR3 DNA sequence: TGTGCCAGCAGGGGGAGGTCCTTGTCGCCCCAGCATTTT. Amino acids: CASRGRSLSPQHF.

Here the CDR3 DNA reads TGTGCCAGCAGTTACTCTCAGGGGGACTCCTACGAGCAGTACTTC. Amino acid sequence: CASSYSQGDSYEQYF. The V gene is TRBV6-5, the J gene TRBJ2-5, with TRBD1 matching over 7 bases. The DNA matches TRBJ2-7 better at its end, which makes the J call doubtful. Per the germline V gene, CDR1 is MNHEY and CDR2 is SVGAGI. This CDR3 region has 15 residues.

The chain employs TRBV5-6 and TRBJ2-5; 10 positions agree with TRBD1. J lost 12 bases, V lost 2 bases, and 4 bases had no gene match. The germline V gene has CDR1 SGHDT and CDR2 YYEEEE. The CDR3 sequence is 12 residues long. CDR3 sequence (DNA): TGTGCCAGCAGCTTAATAGGACAGGGGGAGTACTTC. Translated, it gives CASSLIGQGEYF.

CDR3 sequence: CASSLAGQTYEQYF. CDR3 sequence (DNA): TGTGCCAGCAGCCTTGCGGGACAGACCTACGAGCAGTACTTC. The chain has TRBV5-8 and TRBJ2-7, with D possibly being TRBD1 (7 bases). The germline V gene encodes CDR1 SGHTS and CDR2 YDEGEE. The CDR3 runs to 14 residues. Deletions cut 4 bases from V and 2 bases from J, with 13 bases between.

CDR3 amino acids: CASSLDLAGIETQYF. The DNA of the CDR3 is TGCGCCAGCAGCTTGGACCTAGCGGGCATAGAGACCCAGTACTTC. The rearrangement joins TRBV5-1 to TRBJ2-5; 8 bases are shared with TRBD2. Losses at the gene ends were 0 bases for V and 4 bases for J; bases not matched to a gene: 5. Germline V gene lookup returns CDR1 SGHRS and CDR2 YFSETQ. The CDR3 has 15 amino acids.

This clone was seen a handful of times. The J gene is TRBJ1-5, the V gene TRBV18, with D possibly being TRBD1 (6 bases). Per the germline V gene, CDR1 is KGHSH and CDR2 is LQKENI. There are 14 residues in the CDR3. The V end was cut by 6 bases, the J end by 7 bases, with 16 bases between. CDR3 in amino acids: CASSHKGVKQPQHF. CDR3 nucleotide sequence: TGTGCCAGCTCCCACAAGGGGGTTAAACAGCCCCAGCATTTT. Together with reference TRBV18 and TRBJ1-5, the CDR3 gives the full variable domain: NAGVMQNPRHLVRRRGQEARLRCSPMKGHSHVYWYRQLPEEGLKFMVYLQKENIIDESGMPKERFSAEFPKEGPSILRIQQVVRGDSAAYFCASSHKGVKQPQHFGDGTRLSIL.